This passage covers 7 T cell receptor beta chains from one sample sequenced in a study of shared clonotypes between healthy human individuals. Only in-frame clones appear in the TCRdb table, and some are missing; sequencing was by immunoSEQ multiplex PCR. The repertoire holds 2.5 million or so clones, with around 90% as singletons. Specimen: naive CD4+ T cells sorted from blood. Subset indicated: CD45RA+ positively selected. The receptors come from a young man in good health.

V is TRBV7-9 and J is TRBJ2-2; D remains unclear. The CDR3 extends over 17 amino acids. V shed 0 bases and J shed 4 bases, with 15 bases lying between them. Looked up from germline, CDR1 is SEHNR and CDR2 is FQNEAQ (reference sequence). The DNA for the CDR3 is TGTGCCAGCAGCTTAGCCCTGGTCAGCCCAACCACCGGGGAGCTGTTTTTT. Its translation is CASSLALVSPTTGELFF.

This chain links TRBV9 with TRBJ1-6, with D perhaps TRBD1 (5 bases). Germline CDR1 SGDLS, CDR2 YYNGEE. Trimming took 3 bases from V and 9 from J, leaving 19 bases between them. The CDR3 sequence is 16 residues long. CDR3 nucleotides: TGTGCCAGCAGCGACGAACTCGGGGGACGGAGTTCACCCCTCCACTTT. This codes for CASSDELGGRSSPLHF.

The DNA for the CDR3 is TGCGCCAGCAGCTATGGGACAGGTCAAAATTCACCCCTCCACTTT. Translating it yields CASSYGTGQNSPLHF. The V and J genes are TRBV5-1 and TRBJ1-6, with 8 bases lining up with TRBD1. The CDR3 spans 15 residues. Unmatched junction bases numbered 6, after V lost 3 bases and J lost 7 bases. Germline V gives CDR1 SGHRS, CDR2 YFSETQ.

The V call is TRBV5-1, the J call TRBJ1-1, with D tentatively TRBD1 (5 bases). From germline, CDR1 is SGHRS and CDR2 YFSETQ. This CDR3 spans 17 amino acids. Trimming took 4 bases from V and 0 from J, leaving 19 bases between them. CDR3 nucleotide sequence: TGCGCCAGCAGCGGATCGGGAGGGGATGGAGTGAACACTGAAGCTTTCTTT. Its protein is CASSGSGGDGVNTEAFF.

The chain joins TRBV5-1 to TRBJ2-5; 8 bases are a match to TRBD2. The V and J ends lost 0 bases and 2 bases, in that order; junction bases with no gene match: 6. Germline CDR1 reads SGHRS; CDR2 reads YFSETQ. CDR3 length: 16 residues. In DNA form, the CDR3 reads TGCGCCAGCAGCTTGGGGGGACTAGTAATACAAGAGACCCAGTACTTC. It codes for CASSLGGLVIQETQYF.

This chain connects TRBV5-1 to TRBJ2-3; D unresolved. This CDR3 is built from 14 residues. Germline-derived CDR1 and CDR2 are SGHRS and YFSETQ. V was pared by 5 bases and J by 0 bases, with 10 bases between. CDR3 region: CASRFVSSTDTQYF. DNA for the CDR3: TGCGCCAGCAGGTTCGTTTCTAGCACAGATACGCAGTATTTT.

The chain recombines TRBV5-1 with TRBJ1-2; 9 positions match TRBD1. The germline V gene has CDR1 SGHRS and CDR2 YFSETQ. Trimming cost V 3 bases and J 10 bases; bases outside gene matches: 10. CDR3 length: 14 residues. The CDR3 DNA follows: TGCGCCAGCAGCTCGGGGACAGGGAGGCGGGACTACACCTTC. As protein: CASSSGTGRRDYTF. The full variable domain, its missing parts supplied by reference TRBV5-1 and TRBJ1-2, is KAGVTQTPRYLIKTRGQQVTLSCSPISGHRSVSWYQQTPGQGLQFLFEYFSETQRNKGNFPGRFSGRQFSNSRSEMNVSTLELGDSALYLCASSSGTGRRDYTFGSGTRLTVV.